Listed below are T cell receptor beta chains from one sample, sequenced in a study of T cells in Graves' hyperthyroidism and ophthalmopathy. In TCRdb, the multiplex PCR reads were re-called with MiXCR into one record per CDR3 protein. This table holds more than 550,000 distinct CDR3 sequences, roughly 45% found once. Input material: peripheral blood or thyroid tissue (not recorded which). The receptors originated from an adult man with Graves' disease, either hyperthyroidism or ophthalmopathy (not recorded which). Both conserved end residues are trimmed from each CDR3.

cdr3_aa j_call cdr3_length v_call
SAYRAQPSYEQD TRBJ2-7 12 TRBV20-1
SASFDQEPYNSPLH TRBJ1-6 14 TRBV20-1
ALTGGDDGYT TRBJ1-2 10 TRBV25-1
ASSQATGPQH TRBJ1-5 10 TRBV9
SAVPPNYGYT TRBJ1-2 10 TRBV20-1
ASSRKQGRNQPQH TRBJ1-5 13 TRBV6-5
ASSYSIRGQETQY TRBJ2-5 13 TRBV6-5
ASSERQGTKLF TRBJ1-4 11 TRBV7-2
ASSLAEVRNTEAF TRBJ1-1 13 TRBV7-6
ASIDRQGNEAF TRBJ1-1 11 TRBV11-1
ASSELTDTQY TRBJ2-3 10 TRBV25-1
ASSAVGAGYT TRBJ1-2 10 TRBV24-1
ASSSGTGRMPQH TRBJ1-5 12 TRBV2
ASSLGGQVY TRBJ2-7 9 TRBV7-6
AISYDLEAF TRBJ1-1 9 TRBV6-5
ASSPDGQGGETQY TRBJ2-5 13 TRBV7-3
ASSLLSPREDEQY TRBJ2-7 13 TRBV7-2
ASKQGTYTEAF TRBJ1-1 11 TRBV7-2
SVDIRGSYEQY TRBJ2-7 11 TRBV29-1
ASSLNAGGSGNTIY TRBJ1-3 14 TRBV7-2
ATSREGDRAMAQY TRBJ2-5 13 TRBV15
SVEREGSTEAF TRBJ1-1 11 TRBV29-1
ATSDAQGAANYGYT TRBJ1-2 14 TRBV24-1
SDSVGNSPLH TRBJ1-6 10 TRBV20-1
ATSRSGVDGFYEQY TRBJ2-7 14 TRBV15
ASSFTGTGFNYGYT TRBJ1-2 14 TRBV7-2
ASSLGGWTEKLF TRBJ1-4 12 TRBV7-9
ASSVGYGGYT TRBJ1-2 10 TRBV9